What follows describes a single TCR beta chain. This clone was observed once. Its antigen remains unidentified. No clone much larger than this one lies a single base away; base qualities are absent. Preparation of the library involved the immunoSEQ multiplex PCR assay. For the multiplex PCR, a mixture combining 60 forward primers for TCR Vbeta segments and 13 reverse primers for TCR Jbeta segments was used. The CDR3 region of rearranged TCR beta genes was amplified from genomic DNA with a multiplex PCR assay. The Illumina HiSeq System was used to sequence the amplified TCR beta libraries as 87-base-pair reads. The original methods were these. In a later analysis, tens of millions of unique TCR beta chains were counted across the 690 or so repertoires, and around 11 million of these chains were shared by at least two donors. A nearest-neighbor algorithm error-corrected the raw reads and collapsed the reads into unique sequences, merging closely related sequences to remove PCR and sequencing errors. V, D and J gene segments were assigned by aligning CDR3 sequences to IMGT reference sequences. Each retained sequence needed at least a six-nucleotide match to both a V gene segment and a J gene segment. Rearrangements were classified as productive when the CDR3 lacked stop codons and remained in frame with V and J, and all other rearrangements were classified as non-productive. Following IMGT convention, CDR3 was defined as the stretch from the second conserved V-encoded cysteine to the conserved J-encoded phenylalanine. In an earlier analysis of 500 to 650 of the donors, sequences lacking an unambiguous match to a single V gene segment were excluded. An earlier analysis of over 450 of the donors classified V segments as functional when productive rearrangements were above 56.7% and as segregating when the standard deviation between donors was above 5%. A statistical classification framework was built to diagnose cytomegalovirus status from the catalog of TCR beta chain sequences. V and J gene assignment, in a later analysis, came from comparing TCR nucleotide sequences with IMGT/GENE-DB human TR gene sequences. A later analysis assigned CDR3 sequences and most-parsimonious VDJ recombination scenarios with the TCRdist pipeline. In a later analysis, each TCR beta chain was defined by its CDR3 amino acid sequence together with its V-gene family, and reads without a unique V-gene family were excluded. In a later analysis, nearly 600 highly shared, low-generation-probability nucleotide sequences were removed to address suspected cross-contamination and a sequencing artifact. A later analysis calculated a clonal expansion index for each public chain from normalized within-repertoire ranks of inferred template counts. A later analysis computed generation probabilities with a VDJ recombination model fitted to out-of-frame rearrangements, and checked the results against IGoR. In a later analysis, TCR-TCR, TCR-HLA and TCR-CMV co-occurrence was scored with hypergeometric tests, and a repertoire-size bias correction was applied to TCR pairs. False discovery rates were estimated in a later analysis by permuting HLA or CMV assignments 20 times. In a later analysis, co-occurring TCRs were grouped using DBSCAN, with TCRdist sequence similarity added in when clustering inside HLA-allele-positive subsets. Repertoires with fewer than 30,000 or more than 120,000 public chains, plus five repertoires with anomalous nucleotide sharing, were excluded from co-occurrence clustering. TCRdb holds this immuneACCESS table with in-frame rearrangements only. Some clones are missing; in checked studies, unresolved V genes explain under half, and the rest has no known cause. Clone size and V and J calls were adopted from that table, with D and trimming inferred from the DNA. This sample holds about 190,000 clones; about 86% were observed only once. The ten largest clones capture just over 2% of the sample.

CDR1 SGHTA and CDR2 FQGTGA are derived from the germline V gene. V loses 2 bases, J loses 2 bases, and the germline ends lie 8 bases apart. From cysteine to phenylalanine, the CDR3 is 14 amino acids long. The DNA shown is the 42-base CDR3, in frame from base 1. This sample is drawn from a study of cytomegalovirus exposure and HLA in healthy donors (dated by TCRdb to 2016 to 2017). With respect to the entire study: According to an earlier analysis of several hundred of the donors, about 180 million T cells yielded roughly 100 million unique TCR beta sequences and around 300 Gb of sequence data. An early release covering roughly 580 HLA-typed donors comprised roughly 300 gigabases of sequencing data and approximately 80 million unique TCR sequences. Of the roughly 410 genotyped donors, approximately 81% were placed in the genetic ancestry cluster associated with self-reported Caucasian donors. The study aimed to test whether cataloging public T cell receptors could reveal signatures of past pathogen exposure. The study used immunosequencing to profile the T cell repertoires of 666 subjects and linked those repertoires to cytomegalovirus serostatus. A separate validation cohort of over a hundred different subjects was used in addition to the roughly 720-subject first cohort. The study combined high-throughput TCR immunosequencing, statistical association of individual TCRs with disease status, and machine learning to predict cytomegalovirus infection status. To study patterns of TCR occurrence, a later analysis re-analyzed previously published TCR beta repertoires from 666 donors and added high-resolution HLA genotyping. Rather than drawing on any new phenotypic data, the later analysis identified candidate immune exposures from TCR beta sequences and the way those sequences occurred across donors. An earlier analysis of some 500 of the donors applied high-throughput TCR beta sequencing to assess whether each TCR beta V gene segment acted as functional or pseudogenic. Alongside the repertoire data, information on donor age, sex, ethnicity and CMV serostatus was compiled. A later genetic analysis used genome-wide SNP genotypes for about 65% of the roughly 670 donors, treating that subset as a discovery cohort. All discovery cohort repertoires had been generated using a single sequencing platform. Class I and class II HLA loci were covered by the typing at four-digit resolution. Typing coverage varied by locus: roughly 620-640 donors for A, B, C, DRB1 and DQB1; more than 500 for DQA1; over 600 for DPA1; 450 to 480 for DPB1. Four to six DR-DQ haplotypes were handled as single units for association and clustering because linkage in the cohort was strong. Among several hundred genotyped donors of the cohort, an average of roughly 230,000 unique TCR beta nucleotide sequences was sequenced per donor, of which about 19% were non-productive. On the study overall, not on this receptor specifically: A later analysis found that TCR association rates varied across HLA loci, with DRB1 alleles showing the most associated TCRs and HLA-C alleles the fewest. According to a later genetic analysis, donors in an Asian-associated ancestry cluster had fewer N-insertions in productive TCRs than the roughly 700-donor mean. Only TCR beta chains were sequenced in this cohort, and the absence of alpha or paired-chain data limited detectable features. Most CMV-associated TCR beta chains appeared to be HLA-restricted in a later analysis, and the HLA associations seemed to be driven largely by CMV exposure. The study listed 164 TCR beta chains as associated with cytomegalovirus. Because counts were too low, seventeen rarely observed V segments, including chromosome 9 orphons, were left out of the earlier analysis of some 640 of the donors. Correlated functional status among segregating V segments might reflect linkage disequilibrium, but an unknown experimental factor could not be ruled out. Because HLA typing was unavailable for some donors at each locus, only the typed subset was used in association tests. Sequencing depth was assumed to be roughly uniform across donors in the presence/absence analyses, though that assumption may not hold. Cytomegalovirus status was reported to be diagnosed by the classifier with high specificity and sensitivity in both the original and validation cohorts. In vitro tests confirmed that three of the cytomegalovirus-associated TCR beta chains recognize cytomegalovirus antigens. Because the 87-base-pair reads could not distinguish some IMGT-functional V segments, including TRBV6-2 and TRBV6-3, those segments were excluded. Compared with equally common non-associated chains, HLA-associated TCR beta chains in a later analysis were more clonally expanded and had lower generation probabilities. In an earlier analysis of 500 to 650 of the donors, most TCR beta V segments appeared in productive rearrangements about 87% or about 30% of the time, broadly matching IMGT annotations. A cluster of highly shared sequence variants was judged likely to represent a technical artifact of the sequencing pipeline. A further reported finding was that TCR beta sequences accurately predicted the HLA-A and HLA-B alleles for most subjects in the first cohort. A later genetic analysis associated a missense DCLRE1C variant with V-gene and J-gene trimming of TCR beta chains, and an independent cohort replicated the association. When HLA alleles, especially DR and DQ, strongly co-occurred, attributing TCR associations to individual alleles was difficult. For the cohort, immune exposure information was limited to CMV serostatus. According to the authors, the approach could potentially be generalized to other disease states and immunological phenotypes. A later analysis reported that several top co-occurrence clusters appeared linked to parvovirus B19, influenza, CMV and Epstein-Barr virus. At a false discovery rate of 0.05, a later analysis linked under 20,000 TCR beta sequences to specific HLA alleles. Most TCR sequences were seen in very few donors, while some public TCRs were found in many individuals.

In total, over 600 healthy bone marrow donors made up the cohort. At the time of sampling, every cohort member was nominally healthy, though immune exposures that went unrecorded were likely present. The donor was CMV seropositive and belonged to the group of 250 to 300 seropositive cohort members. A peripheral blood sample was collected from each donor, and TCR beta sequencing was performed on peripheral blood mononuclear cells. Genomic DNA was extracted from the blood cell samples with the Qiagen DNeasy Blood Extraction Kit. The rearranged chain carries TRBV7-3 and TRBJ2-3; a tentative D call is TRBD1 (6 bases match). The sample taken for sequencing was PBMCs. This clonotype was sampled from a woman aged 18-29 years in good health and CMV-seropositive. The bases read TGTGCCAGCAGCTTACGGACAGCCACAGATACGCAGTATTTT. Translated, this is CASSLRTATDTQYF.